The 8 T cell receptor beta chains below were found in one sample sequenced in a study of identifying expanded T cells in peripheral blood. Data came from immunoSEQ multiplex PCR; TCRdb stores just in-frame clones and leaves some out. Seen here are tens of thousands of clones, about 88% observed once, and the top ten hold roughly 19%. The sequenced material came from blood. The source is a person aged 18 to 70 in good health.

This sequence joins TRBV7-9 and TRBJ1-1; D unresolved. The CDR3 is 16 residues long. Germline assignment: CDR1 SEHNR and CDR2 FQNEAQ (reference sequence). V lost 4 bases to trimming and J lost 4 bases, with 19 bases between them. CDR3 protein: CASSSSRRAVGTEAFF. CDR3 in DNA: TGTGCCAGCAGCTCCAGCAGACGTGCAGTTGGCACTGAAGCTTTCTTT.

The chain employs TRBV15 and TRBJ1-4; 11 bases are shared with TRBD1. Germline V gene data show CDR1 as LNHNV and CDR2 as YYDKDF (reference sequence). The trim removed 5 bases at V and 7 bases at J, leaving 6 bases unmatched. This CDR3 region has 15 residues. Written as DNA, the CDR3 is TGTGCCACCAGCTTCTGGACAGGGGGCAGTGAAAAACTGTTTTTT. This sequence encodes CATSFWTGGSEKLFF.

J is TRBJ1-6 and V is TRBV19; D gene uncertain. The CDR3 totals 15 residues. The ends were cut back, 3 bases at V and 0 bases at J, with 6 bases in the middle. Germline CDR1 LNHDA, CDR2 SQIVND (reference sequence). In DNA form, the CDR3 reads TGTGCCAGTAGTATTCCGAGCTCCTATAATTCACCCCTCCACTTT. Translating gives CASSIPSSYNSPLHF.

This chain uses TRBV28 with TRBJ1-3; D may be TRBD1 (6 bases). The germline gives CDR1 MDHEN, CDR2 SYDVKM. The V end was cut by 6 bases, the J end by 5 bases, with 20 bases between. The CDR3 has 16 amino acids. CDR3 in amino acids: CASSPRGGLKRNTIYF. In DNA, the CDR3 is TGTGCCAGCAGCCCTCGGGGGGGCCTTAAAAGAAACACCATATATTTT.

The genes are TRBV7-9 and TRBJ2-7; D call uncertain. Per germline, CDR1 SEHNR and CDR2 FQNEAQ (reference sequence). V was trimmed by 4 bases and J by 3 bases, leaving 4 bases between them. This CDR3 comprises 11 residues. The CDR3 loop reads CASSYDYEQYF. In DNA, the CDR3 is TGTGCCAGCAGCTACGACTACGAGCAGTACTTC. Full variable domain (remainder filled in from reference TRBV7-9 and TRBJ2-7): DTGVSQNPRHKITKRGQNVTFRCDPISEHNRLYWYRQTLGQGPEFLTYFQNEAQLEKSRLLSDRFSAERPKGSFSTLEIQRTEQGDSAMYLCASSYDYEQYFGPGTRLTVT.

This clone was seen a single time. In nucleotides, the CDR3 is TGTGCCAGCAGTGAAGTGGGCGCCCTAGGAGGCTATGGCTACACCTTC. Amino acids: CASSEVGALGGYGYTF. This chain uses TRBV6-1 with TRBJ1-2; D not certain. The length of the CDR3 is 16 residues. Per germline, CDR1 MNHNS and CDR2 SASEGT. Trimming left V 1 base short and J 4 bases short, with 16 bases between.

This sequence joins TRBV4-3 and TRBJ2-5; 8 bases agree with TRBD1. Near its end, the DNA agrees better with TRBJ2-7, so the J call may be wrong. The CDR3 is 16 amino acids. The germline V gene has CDR1 LGHNA and CDR2 YSLEER. The chain's CDR3 is CASSQEKTRQGYEQYF. CDR3 nucleotides: TGCGCCAGCAGCCAAGAGAAGACGCGACAGGGGTACGAGCAGTACTTC.

About this clone itself: Sequence at one end of the junction differs from germline and may be a read error. The V call is TRBV2, the J call TRBJ1-4; 9 nucleotides line up with TRBD1. Germline V gene data show CDR1 as SNHLY and CDR2 as FYNNEI. This CDR3 is 12 amino acids long. Here the CDR3 DNA reads TGTGCCAGCTTGACGACCGGGACAGGGATTGATTTT. Its protein is CASLTTGTGIDF.